One sample yielded the 16 T cell receptor beta chains listed below, sequenced in a study of T-cell reconstitution after alpha-beta-depleted transplantation in children. The TCRbeta library incorporated unique molecular identifiers. MiXCR was run by TCRdb on the PCR reads, yielding one entry per CDR3 protein. This table has approximately 510,000 distinct CDR3 sequences, roughly 18% appearing once. The starting material was PBMCs from the stem cell graft donor, obtained from the stem cell graft. Source of these receptors: a human donor who donated a stem cell graft to a child with acute lymphoblastic leukemia.

This clonotype was observed a handful of times. The V and J genes are TRBV7-9 and TRBJ1-5; D is unresolved. This CDR3 is 12 amino acids long. Trimming stripped 6 bases from V and 5 bases from J, with 8 bases between. Germline V lookup: CDR1 SEHNR, CDR2 FQNEAQ (reference sequence). The CDR3 protein is CASSHGDQPQHF. The DNA for the CDR3 is TGTGCCAGCAGTCACGGGGATCAGCCCCAGCATTTT.

This clonotype was found many times. The chain links TRBV12-3 or TRBV12-4 to TRBJ2-2; 8 nucleotides align to TRBD1. V lost 7 bases to trimming and J lost 0 bases; unmatched junction nucleotides: 4. This CDR3 region has 15 residues. As DNA, the CDR3 is TGTGCCAGCATCCCAGGGGGCGCGAACACCGGGGAGCTGTTTTTT. Translated: CASIPGGANTGELFF.

The V gene is TRBV5-1, the J gene TRBJ2-7; 7 bases fit TRBD2. V shed 5 bases, J shed 0 bases, and the junction held 5 bases outside the gene matches. Per the germline V gene, CDR1 is SGHRS and CDR2 is YFSETQ. This CDR3 spans 14 amino acids. The CDR3 here is CASSVRGDSYEQYF. The DNA for the CDR3 is TGCGCCAGCAGTGTTCGGGGGGACTCCTACGAGCAGTACTTC.

This clonotype turned up a few times. J is TRBJ2-5 and V is TRBV20-1, with D possibly matching TRBD1 (5 bases). The V end lost 7 bases, the J end lost 4 bases, and 19 bases lay between the germline ends. Germline assignment: CDR1 DFQATT and CDR2 SNEGSKA (reference sequence). The CDR3 is 14 residues long. DNA of the CDR3: TGCAGTGGCAGACGTAGGCAGGGTAGAGAGACCCAGTACTTC. Protein sequence: CSGRRRQGRETQYF.

The table lists this clonotype with many counts. The CDR3 nucleotides are TGCAGCGTTGAAAGGGACTCTGGGGCCAACGTCCTGACTTTC. Translation gives CSVERDSGANVLTF. The chain joins TRBV29-1 to TRBJ2-6; D unclear. CDR1 and CDR2 (germline): SQVTM, ANQGSEA. Trimming left V 2 bases short and J 0 bases short, with 5 bases between. This CDR3 contains 14 residues.

This clonotype has only a few counts. The V and J genes are TRBV12-3 or TRBV12-4 and TRBJ1-6, with TRBD1 as a possible D gene (5 bases). V lost 6 bases and J 5 bases, leaving 11 bases between the germline ends. CDR3 length: 14 residues. The CDR3: CASSLGPDNSPLHF. CDR3 DNA sequence: TGTGCCAGCAGCCTGGGACCGGATAATTCACCCCTCCACTTT.

This clonotype was picked up a small number of times. This chain connects TRBV4-1 to TRBJ2-5; 13 bases fit TRBD2. Germline V gene data show CDR1 as MGHRA and CDR2 as YSYEKL. The V and J ends lost 6 bases and 9 bases, in that order; junction bases with no gene match: 4. The CDR3 covers 13 residues. The CDR3 sequence is CASRGTSGESQYF. Here the CDR3 DNA reads TGCGCCAGCAGAGGGACTAGCGGGGAGTCCCAGTACTTC.

The CDR3 nucleotides are TGTGCCAGCAGCTCACACGGGACTAGCGGCTACGAGCAGTACTTC. Protein product: CASSSHGTSGYEQYF. V usage is TRBV3-1 and J usage is TRBJ2-7; 11 bases are shared with TRBD2. The V segment lost 5 bases and the J segment 3 bases; nucleotides outside the gene matches: 6. Germline CDR1 reads LGHDT; CDR2 reads YNNKEL (reference sequence). CDR3 length equals 15 residues.

The CDR3 region has the DNA TGTGCCACCAGCGGTAGACTAGCGGGGAGGGATGCGCAGTATTTT. Protein: CATSGRLAGRDAQYF. V and J are TRBV15 and TRBJ2-3; TRBD2 aligns across 11 bases. Per germline, CDR1 LNHNV and CDR2 YYDKDF (reference sequence). The CDR3 is made up of 15 amino acids. Trimming took 5 bases from V and 10 from J; bases not matched to a gene: 11.

This clonotype was recorded a few times. The J gene is TRBJ1-2, the V gene TRBV5-1; D possibly corresponds to TRBD1 (5 bases). Trimming pared 0 bases from V and 4 bases from J, leaving 10 bases between. CDR3 size: 14 residues. CDR1 is SGHRS and CDR2 is YFSETQ in the germline V gene. DNA of the CDR3: TGCGCCAGCAGCTTGGAGGGACCCCTCTATGGCTACACCTTC. Residues: CASSLEGPLYGYTF.

The CDR3 protein is CASSRGSKAGELFF. The CDR3 nucleotides are TGTGCCAGCAGTCGAGGGAGTAAGGCCGGGGAGCTGTTTTTT. V is TRBV11-3 and J is TRBJ2-2; TRBD2 might be the D (5 bases). Deletions cut 6 bases from V and 6 bases from J, with 14 bases between. Germline CDR1 is SGHNT and CDR2 is YENEEA. CDR3 length: 14 residues.

This clonotype has only a few counts. The rearrangement joins TRBV12-3 or TRBV12-4 to TRBJ1-2; D perhaps matches TRBD1 (5 bases). The CDR3 is made up of 12 amino acids. V lost 6 bases and J 4 bases, leaving 9 bases between the germline ends. The CDR3 spells CASRGHLYGYTF. The CDR3 DNA reads TGTGCCAGCAGAGGACACCTCTATGGCTACACCTTC.

This clonotype was seen a handful of times. The CDR3 DNA is TGCGCCAGCAGCGGAGACAGGGAAGACACCATATATTTT. Protein product: CASSGDREDTIYF. V usage is TRBV5-1 and J usage is TRBJ1-3, with TRBD1 identical over 7 bases. Germline CDR1 reads SGHRS; CDR2 reads YFSETQ. Trimming at V came to 4 bases and at J to 8 bases, leaving 6 bases not matched to a gene. The CDR3 sequence is 13 residues long.

This clonotype was seen a handful of times. The chain combines TRBV3-1 with TRBJ2-1; D unclear. Germline V lookup: CDR1 LGHDT, CDR2 YNNKEL (reference sequence). This CDR3 is built from 13 residues. V was trimmed by 4 bases and J by 3 bases, leaving 7 bases between them. DNA for the CDR3: TGTGCCAGCAGCCGATACAGCTACAATGAGCAGTTCTTC. Translation: CASSRYSYNEQFF.

V gene TRBV30 combines with J gene TRBJ1-1, with unresolved D. Germline V gene data show CDR1 as GTSNPN and CDR2 as SVGIG (reference sequence). CDR3 length: 10 amino acids. V lost 3 bases and J lost 8, with 7 bases in between. The CDR3 region is CAWSPREAFF. The DNA for the CDR3 is TGTGCCTGGAGCCCCCGGGAAGCTTTCTTT.

This clonotype was seen only a few times. The rearrangement links TRBV20-1 to TRBJ1-5; 9 nucleotides match TRBD1. Trimming took 6 bases from V and 7 from J; bases not matched to a gene: 7. This CDR3 has 13 amino acids. CDR1 and CDR2 from the germline V gene are DFQATT and SNEGSKA (reference sequence). The CDR3 protein is CSAPGTGFQPQHF. CDR3 DNA sequence: TGCAGTGCCCCCGGGACAGGGTTCCAGCCCCAGCATTTT.